Listed below are T cell receptor beta chains from one sample, sequenced in a study of T cells expressing NK-cell markers. TCRdb re-called the 5' RACE reads and shows each CDR3 protein once, DNA omitted. This table lists hundreds of thousands of distinct CDR3 sequences. Sequencing was done on a sample of blood T cells: a sorted CD56 or NKG2C T cell subset, CD4+ or CD8+ T cells, or bulk PBMC T cells (not recorded which). Every receptor here comes from a man aged 18-70 years in good health. Both conserved end residues are part of each CDR3.

CDR3 protein: CSARETSGGPRYNEQFF
V gene: TRBV20-1
J gene: TRBJ2-1

CDR3 protein: CASSLGGNGNTIYF
V gene: TRBV5-1
J gene: TRBJ1-3

CDR3 protein: CASSSLGILGNQPQHF
V gene: TRBV7-8
J gene: TRBJ1-5

CDR3 protein: CSASGTSVEETQYF
V gene: TRBV20-1
J gene: TRBJ2-5

CDR3 protein: CASRIGQANTEAFF
V gene: TRBV27
J gene: TRBJ1-1

CDR3 protein: CATSRDGGESDTEAFF
V gene: TRBV15
J gene: TRBJ1-1

CDR3 protein: CTSSQDPGLAVPAAKNIQYF
V gene: TRBV1
J gene: TRBJ2-4

CDR3 protein: CASSQSLDIDSPLHF
V gene: TRBV16
J gene: TRBJ1-6

CDR3 protein: CASSGGLAGGTSYEQYF
V gene: TRBV5-1
J gene: TRBJ2-7

CDR3 protein: CASSTTGGVGYEQYF
V gene: TRBV5-1
J gene: TRBJ2-7

CDR3 protein: CSARVPGGRDEQFF
V gene: TRBV20-1
J gene: TRBJ2-1

CDR3 protein: CASADNRGFSTDTQYF
V gene: TRBV12-3/TRBV12-4
J gene: TRBJ2-3

CDR3 protein: CASSTTSGTDQPQHF
V gene: TRBV5-1
J gene: TRBJ1-5

CDR3 protein: CASSLEGGNGQPQHF
V gene: TRBV7-9
J gene: TRBJ1-5

CDR3 protein: CSVEIGRGSYEQYF
V gene: TRBV29-1
J gene: TRBJ2-7

CDR3 protein: CASSHGLAASGNTIYF
V gene: TRBV4-1
J gene: TRBJ1-3

CDR3 protein: CASSQDMVVGGEKLFF
V gene: TRBV3-1
J gene: TRBJ1-4

CDR3 protein: CARGLDRLNTEAFF
V gene: TRBV2
J gene: TRBJ1-1

CDR3 protein: CASSLGGIANTGELFF
V gene: TRBV11-2
J gene: TRBJ2-2

CDR3 protein: CATRGGPNTGELFF
V gene: TRBV19
J gene: TRBJ2-2

CDR3 protein: CASSPFLVAGPTDTQYF
V gene: TRBV6-1
J gene: TRBJ2-3

CDR3 protein: CASSQYTGGREQYF
V gene: TRBV19
J gene: TRBJ2-7

CDR3 protein: CASSATWGAEQFF
V gene: TRBV6-1
J gene: TRBJ2-1

CDR3 protein: CASTGAAWGDYGYTF
V gene: TRBV7-2
J gene: TRBJ1-2

CDR3 protein: CASSPPNRGSAPDTQYF
V gene: TRBV18
J gene: TRBJ2-3

CDR3 protein: CASSLFGGARGVSYEQYF
V gene: TRBV27
J gene: TRBJ2-7

CDR3 protein: CSVPGQGLEKLFF
V gene: TRBV29-1
J gene: TRBJ1-4

CDR3 protein: CASSTTGNQQFF
V gene: TRBV18
J gene: TRBJ2-1